These 24 T cell receptor beta chains were sequenced from one sample in a study of shared clonotypes between healthy human individuals. The data were produced by immunoSEQ multiplex PCR, yet TCRdb's version contains in-frame clones alone and is incomplete. There are some 1,600,000 clones in the sample; 95% to 99% occur only once, and about 0.4% lies in the top ten. Sample: naive CD4+ T cells sorted from blood. The subset is: CD45RA+ positively selected. Receptors originate from a young man in good health.

J is TRBJ2-3 and V is TRBV2, with TRBD2 identical over 8 bases. Germline V gene data show CDR1 as SNHLY and CDR2 as FYNNEI. V lost 8 bases and J lost 1; bases outside the gene matches: 5. The CDR3 is made up of 14 amino acids. The CDR3 DNA reads TGTGCCAGCCCACCGGGACTAGGCACAGATACGCAGTATTTT. Protein: CASPPGLGTDTQYF.

The gene calls are TRBV11-2 and TRBJ2-7; TRBD1 might be the D (6 bases). Looked up from germline, CDR1 is SGHAT and CDR2 is FQNNGV. The V and J ends lost 0 bases and 2 bases respectively, with 11 bases between them. The CDR3 sequence is 15 residues long. The CDR3 DNA reads as TGTGCCAGCAGCTTAGACTACAGGGCGACCTACGAGCAGTACTTC. Its translation is CASSLDYRATYEQYF.

The J gene is TRBJ2-2, the V gene TRBV27; 12 positions match TRBD2. The CDR3 is 17 residues long. The V gene end was trimmed by 4 bases and the J gene end by 5 bases; junction bases not matched to a gene: 8. Germline CDR1 is MNHEY and CDR2 is SMNVEV (reference sequence). Here the CDR3 DNA reads TGTGCCAGCAGTTCCTCTAGCGGGAGGGCGATGACCGGGGAGCTGTTTTTT. Protein product: CASSSSSGRAMTGELFF.

The CDR3 loop is CASSLVSGDNEQFF. In DNA form, the CDR3 reads TGTGCCAGCAGCTTAGTCAGCGGGGACAATGAGCAGTTCTTC. The chain recombines TRBV11-3 with TRBJ2-1, with 7 bases lining up with TRBD2. The V gene's germline CDR1 is SGHNT and CDR2 YENEEA. The CDR3 has 14 amino acids. V dropped 1 base and J dropped 5; count of bases not matched to a gene: 2.

This clone was detected once. The chain links TRBV27 to TRBJ1-2, with 10 nucleotides matching TRBD1. V was pared by 5 bases and J by 4 bases, with 10 bases of the junction left unmatched. The CDR3 extends over 16 amino acids. The germline V gene encodes CDR1 MNHEY and CDR2 SMNVEV (reference sequence). The CDR3 DNA is TGTGCCAGCAGTAAGGACAGGGGGATTAACTCCTATGGCTACACCTTC. This codes for CASSKDRGINSYGYTF.

About this clone: Sequence at one end of the junction differs from germline and may be a read error. The chain joins TRBV7-6 to TRBJ2-3, with 12 bases that match TRBD2. The CDR3 totals 13 residues. Germline CDR1 is SGHVS and CDR2 is FNYEAQ. The CDR3 is CASSPRTSGTRIF. CDR3 bases: TGTGCCAGCAGCCCTAGGACTAGCGGGACCCGAATTTTT.

The V call is TRBV27, the J call TRBJ1-1; possibly TRBD1 for D (5 bases). CDR1 and CDR2 (germline): MNHEY, SMNVEV (reference sequence). V was trimmed by 3 bases and J by 3 bases, leaving 11 bases between them. The CDR3 is 14 residues long. CDR3: CASSLGVGDTEAFF. For the CDR3, the DNA is TGTGCCAGCAGTTTGGGGGTTGGGGACACTGAAGCTTTCTTT.

This chain uses TRBV7-9 with TRBJ2-7; D unclear. The CDR3 runs to 13 residues. The V gene's germline CDR1 is SEHNR and CDR2 FQNEAQ (reference sequence). Deletions cut 2 bases from V and 2 bases from J, with 7 bases between. CDR3 residues: CASSLPGPYEQYF. CDR3 DNA sequence: TGTGCCAGCAGCTTACCAGGACCCTACGAGCAGTACTTC.

The chain carries TRBV29-1 and TRBJ1-2; no firm D call. Germline CDR1 is SQVTM and CDR2 is ANQGSEA. The CDR3 length is 11 residues. Trimming removed 3 bases from V and 8 bases from J, with 10 bases in between. The CDR3 sequence: CSVDYLQGYTF. CDR3 sequence (DNA): TGCAGCGTTGATTACTTGCAAGGCTACACCTTC.

This chain uses TRBV11-2 with TRBJ2-7; D gene unclear. The CDR3 consists of 13 residues. V was shortened by 0 bases and J by 4 bases, with 7 bases between the two germline ends. Germline-derived CDR1 and CDR2 are SGHAT and FQNNGV. This CDR3 is CASSLEQRYEQYF. DNA of the CDR3: TGTGCCAGCAGCTTAGAACAGAGATACGAGCAGTACTTC.

This rearrangement joins TRBV7-9 to TRBJ1-3, with 7 bases that match TRBD1. In germline, CDR1 is SEHNR, CDR2 FQNEAQ (reference sequence). This CDR3 spans 13 amino acids. The J segment lost 2 bases and the V segment lost 6 bases, leaving 1 base of the junction unmatched. In DNA, the CDR3 is TGTGCCAGCAGTCAGGGGGCTGGAAACACCATATATTTT. Translation gives CASSQGAGNTIYF. The complete variable domain, with remaining parts taken from reference TRBV7-9 and TRBJ1-3, reads DTGVSQNPRHKITKRGQNVTFRCDPISEHNRLYWYRQTLGQGPEFLTYFQNEAQLEKSRLLSDRFSAERPKGSFSTLEIQRTEQGDSAMYLCASSQGAGNTIYFGEGSWLTVV.

The rearrangement joins TRBV5-8 to TRBJ2-1; no clear D. The CDR3 runs to 13 residues. V shed 0 bases and J shed 9 bases, with 10 bases lying between them. The germline gives CDR1 SGHTS, CDR2 YDEGEE. The CDR3 DNA follows: TGTGCCAGCAGCTTGGGAAGGCAGCGTGAGCAGTTCTTC. This gives the protein CASSLGRQREQFF.

This chain uses TRBV7-8 with TRBJ1-2, with unresolved D. The germline V gene encodes CDR1 SGHVS and CDR2 FQNEAQ. This CDR3 contains 13 residues. Trimming shortened V by 5 bases and J by 6 bases, and 13 bases separated the two germline ends. Here the CDR3 DNA reads TGTGCCAGCAGCGTTACGAGAACTCATGGCTACACCTTC. Residues: CASSVTRTHGYTF.

The chain combines TRBV18 with TRBJ1-1, with D possibly matching TRBD1 (5 bases). The CDR3 extends over 16 amino acids. The germline gives CDR1 KGHSH, CDR2 LQKENI. V was clipped by 6 bases and J by 4 bases, with 21 bases between them. The CDR3 coding sequence is TGTGCCAGCTCCCTCGGGCCCAGGGCTGCTGGCACTGAAGCTTTCTTT. Translated, it gives CASSLGPRAAGTEAFF.

The chain has TRBV7-6 and TRBJ2-7, with TRBD2 matching over 11 bases. J lost 5 bases, V lost 5 bases, and 8 bases had no gene match. Germline V lookup: CDR1 SGHVS, CDR2 FNYEAQ. The CDR3 is 15 residues long. This CDR3 reads CASSQSLAGVNEQYF. The CDR3 coding sequence is TGTGCCAGCAGCCAATCACTAGCGGGAGTTAACGAGCAGTACTTC.

The chain carries TRBV14 and TRBJ2-3; TRBD2 matches 8 bases. Germline trimming cut 2 bases from V and 2 bases from J; bases unmatched to any gene: 15. Germline-derived CDR1 and CDR2 are SGHDN and FVKESK. The CDR3 is 19 amino acids. The CDR3 coding sequence is TGTGCCAGCAGCCAAAGTGGAATAGCGGGGTCCTTTTACACAGATACGCAGTATTTT. Amino acid sequence: CASSQSGIAGSFYTDTQYF.

Of note for this clone: Germline and junction disagree at one end, which may indicate a read error. This chain joins TRBV7-8 and TRBJ2-3; 8 bases line up with TRBD2. The CDR3 totals 13 residues. Looked up from germline, CDR1 is SGHVS and CDR2 is FQNEAQ. The CDR3 sequence is CASSLTGTGGWNF. The DNA for the CDR3 is TGTGCCAGCAGCTTAACGGGTACGGGAGGGTGGAATTTT.

This chain links TRBV7-6 with TRBJ2-1; TRBD2 might be the D (6 bases). Germline V lookup: CDR1 SGHVS, CDR2 FNYEAQ. Trimming removed 1 base at V and 0 bases at J, with 16 bases between. This CDR3 has 18 residues. The CDR3: CASSLVGFVGSSYNEQFF. CDR3 in DNA: TGTGCCAGCAGCTTAGTAGGCTTTGTCGGGAGCTCCTACAATGAGCAGTTCTTC.

This chain connects TRBV5-1 to TRBJ1-3; TRBD1 matches 10 bases. This CDR3 region has 17 residues. The ends lost 0 bases at V and 4 bases at J; junction bases unmatched: 7. Germline V gene lookup returns CDR1 SGHRS and CDR2 YFSETQ. The CDR3 sequence is CASSLAGGQGRGNTIYF. As DNA, the CDR3 is TGCGCCAGCAGCTTGGCCGGGGGACAGGGGCGAGGAAACACCATATATTTT.

V and J are TRBV28 and TRBJ1-4, with 8 bases matching TRBD1. Germline CDR1 and CDR2: MDHEN and SYDVKM. The CDR3 length is 14 residues. Germline trimming cut 3 bases from V and 7 bases from J; bases unmatched to any gene: 4. The CDR3 sequence is CASSFRGPSEKLFF. The CDR3 bases are TGTGCCAGCAGTTTCAGGGGGCCGTCTGAAAAACTGTTTTTT.

The genes are TRBV29-1 and TRBJ2-7; 9 bases align to TRBD1. This CDR3 contains 15 residues. Germline CDR1 reads SQVTM; CDR2 reads ANQGSEA. The V gene end was trimmed by 3 bases and the J gene end by 5 bases; junction bases not matched to a gene: 11. CDR3 amino acids: CSVDRKTGGNHEQYF. DNA of the CDR3: TGCAGCGTTGATCGTAAGACAGGGGGTAACCACGAGCAGTACTTC.

With respect to this clone: Since no conserved phenylalanine or tryptophan closes the CDR3, a read error is the likely cause. The DNA is omitted, as the CDR3 cannot be located on it reliably, and the CDR3 follows TCRdb's listing. The rearrangement links TRBV6-6 to TRBJ1-3. Germline V lookup: CDR1 MNHNY, CDR2 SVGAGI (reference sequence). The CDR3 spans 13 residues, counting both ends. CDR3 protein: CASSRTDRDPRQV.

The CDR3 reads CAARDSGGSYEQYF. The CDR3 nucleotides read TGTGCCGCCCGGGACAGCGGAGGGTCCTACGAGCAGTACTTC. The chain joins TRBV4-2 to TRBJ2-7, with D possibly TRBD1 on 7 matching bases. CDR3 size: 14 residues. The V gene's germline CDR1 is LGHNA and CDR2 YNFKEQ. The ends were cut back, 11 bases at V and 1 base at J, with 18 bases in the middle.

The chain has TRBV5-5 and TRBJ2-7; no clear D. This CDR3 is 15 amino acids long. The V end was cut by 4 bases, the J end by 0 bases, with 14 bases between. Germline V CDR1 and CDR2: SGHKS, YYEKEE (reference sequence). The CDR3: CASSSPGVISYEQYF. CDR3 nucleotides: TGTGCCAGCAGCAGCCCAGGAGTTATCTCCTACGAGCAGTACTTC.